The TCR beta chain described here comes from a study of cytomegalovirus exposure and HLA in healthy donors. Study-wide results and limits: CMV antigen specificity was confirmed in vitro for three CMV-associated chains.

This clone was seen a few times. The antigen is not known. TCRdb keeps only in-frame clones here, not all; method: immunoSEQ multiplex PCR. The table lists over 200,000 clones, around 88% of them singletons. V shed 2 bases, J shed 0 bases, and the junction held 11 bases outside the gene matches. This CDR3 spans 17 amino acids. CDR1 SGDLS and CDR2 YYNGEE come from the germline V gene. This TCR was recovered from a woman between 18 and 29 years old in good health and CMV-seronegative. The sequenced sample consisted of PBMCs. J is TRBJ2-7 and V is TRBV9, with 7 bases fitting TRBD2. CDR3 nucleotide sequence: TGTGCCAGCAGCGTCCGCGGGAGTGCGGTGAGCTCCTACGAGCAGTACTTC. Its translation: CASSVRGSAVSSYEQYF.